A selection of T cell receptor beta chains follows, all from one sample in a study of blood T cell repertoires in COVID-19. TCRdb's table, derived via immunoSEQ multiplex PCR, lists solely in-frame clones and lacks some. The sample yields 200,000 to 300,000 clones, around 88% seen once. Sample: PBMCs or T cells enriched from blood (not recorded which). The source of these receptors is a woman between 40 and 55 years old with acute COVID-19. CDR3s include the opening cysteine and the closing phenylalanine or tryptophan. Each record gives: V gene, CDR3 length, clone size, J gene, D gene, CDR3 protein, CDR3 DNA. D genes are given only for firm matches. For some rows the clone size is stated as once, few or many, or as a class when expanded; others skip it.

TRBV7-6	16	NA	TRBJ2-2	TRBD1	CASSTWDRGPTGELFF	TGTGCCAGCAGCACATGGGACAGGGGGCCGACCGGGGAGCTGTTTTTT
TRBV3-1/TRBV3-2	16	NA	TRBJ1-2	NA	CASSQVGGLGTPGYTF	TGTGCCAGCAGCCAAGTTGGAGGGTTGGGCACGCCTGGCTACACCTTC
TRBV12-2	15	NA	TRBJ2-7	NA	CASRVSPGVLYEQYF	TGTGCAAGTCGCGTATCTCCGGGAGTCCTCTACGAGCAGTACTTC
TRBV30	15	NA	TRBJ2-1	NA	CAWDRLGLGRNEQFF	TGTGCCTGGGATCGCTTGGGGCTCGGGAGAAATGAGCAGTTCTTC
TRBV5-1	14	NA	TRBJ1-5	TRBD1	CASSPGTGNQPQHF	TGCGCCAGCAGCCCTGGGACAGGCAATCAGCCCCAGCATTTT
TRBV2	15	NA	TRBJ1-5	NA	CASSEWAYSNQPQHF	TGTGCCAGCAGTGAATGGGCTTATAGCAATCAGCCCCAGCATTTT
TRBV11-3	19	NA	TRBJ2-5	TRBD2	CASSSPSREGLAGQETQYF	TGTGCCAGCAGCTCCCCCAGCAGAGAAGGACTAGCGGGGCAAGAGACCCAGTACTTC
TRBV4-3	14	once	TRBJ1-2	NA	CASSQDSANYGYTF	TGCGCCAGCAGCCAAGACAGCGCTAACTATGGCTACACCTTC
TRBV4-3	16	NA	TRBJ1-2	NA	CASSQDFAAPGYGYTF	TGCGCCAGCAGCCAAGATTTCGCAGCCCCGGGCTATGGCTACACCTTC
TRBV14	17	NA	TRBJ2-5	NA	CASSQDFALGAPETQYF	TGTGCCAGCAGCCAAGATTTCGCGTTGGGGGCCCCGGAGACCCAGTACTTC
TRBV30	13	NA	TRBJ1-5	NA	CAWSVGRDQPQHF	TGTGCCTGGAGTGTAGGTCGGGATCAGCCCCAGCATTTT
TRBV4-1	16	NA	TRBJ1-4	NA	CASSQPLGPEREKLFF	TGCGCCAGCAGCCAACCTCTAGGCCCTGAGCGGGAAAAACTGTTTTTT
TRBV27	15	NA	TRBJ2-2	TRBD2	CASSSLAGVTGELFF	TGTGCCAGCAGTTCCCTAGCGGGAGTCACCGGGGAGCTGTTTTTT
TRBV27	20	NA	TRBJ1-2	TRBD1	CASSLRPGGGLTPSDYGYTF	TGTGCCAGCAGTTTACGGCCAGGGGGCGGATTAACTCCATCTGACTATGGCTACACCTTC
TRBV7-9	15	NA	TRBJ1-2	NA	CASSLPGGDYYGYTF	TGTGCCAGCAGCTTACCGGGGGGCGACTACTATGGCTACACCTTC